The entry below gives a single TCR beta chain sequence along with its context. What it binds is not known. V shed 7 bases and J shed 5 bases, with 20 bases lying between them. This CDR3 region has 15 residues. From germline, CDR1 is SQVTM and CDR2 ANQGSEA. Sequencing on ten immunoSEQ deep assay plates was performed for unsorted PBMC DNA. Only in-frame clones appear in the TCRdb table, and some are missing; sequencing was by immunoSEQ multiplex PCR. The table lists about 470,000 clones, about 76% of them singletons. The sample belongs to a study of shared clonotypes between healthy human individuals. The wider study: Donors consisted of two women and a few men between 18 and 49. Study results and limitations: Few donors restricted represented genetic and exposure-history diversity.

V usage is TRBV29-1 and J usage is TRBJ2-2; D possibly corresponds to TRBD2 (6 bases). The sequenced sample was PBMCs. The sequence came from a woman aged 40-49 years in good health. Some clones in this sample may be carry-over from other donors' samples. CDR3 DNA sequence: TGCAGCGCCTCACTCCGGGGCGGGGTTACCGGGGAGCTGTTTTTT. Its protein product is CSASLRGGVTGELFF.